A selection of T cell receptor beta chains follows, all from one sample in a study of shared clonotypes between healthy human individuals. Profiling relied on immunoSEQ multiplex PCR, and the TCRdb table lists in-frame clones only, not all of them. The data contain 950,000 to 1,100,000 clones, around 76% of them seen just once; the ten biggest clones take up approximately 1.5%. What was sequenced was memory CD4+ T cells sorted from blood. The receptor source for this set is a man aged 18 to 29 in good health. CDR3s leave out the opening cysteine and the closing phenylalanine or tryptophan. The D gene is left open where the match is weak. Part of the rows lack a size; the others show once, few, many or a class for expanded clones.

- | - | TRBV5-1 | ASSPGLDQPQH
few | - | TRBV6-6 | ARMMDSSYNEQF
- | - | TRBV23-1 | ASSQTRSRDPNSPLH
- | - | TRBV28 | ASLVGGDVNYGYT
- | TRBD1 | TRBV18 | ASSPRQGIDSPLH
- | TRBD2 | TRBV5-1 | ASSPGLAGYEQF
few | - | TRBV2 | ASSGPGRKNSPLH
few | - | TRBV19 | ASSNPSLNYGYT
- | TRBD1 | TRBV6-1 | ASSPRDRAHQPQH
- | - | TRBV6-1 | ASSEAAGPTQPQH
few | - | TRBV10-3 | AISEQGGSIGGYT
- | - | TRBV19 | ASSILRVLEQY
once | TRBD1 | TRBV30 | AWSLVRDRADTQY
- | - | TRBV6-1 | ASSVDSANTGELF
- | - | TRBV27 | ASSLSRVGTDTQY
- | - | TRBV6-5 | ASRNLQPMNTEAF
- | TRBD2 | TRBV4-1 | ASSQVPGLAANTDTQY
- | TRBD1 | TRBV27 | ASITQGYLSGNTIY
few | - | TRBV5-1 | ASSLGTPSDTQY
few | - | TRBV5-1 | ASSLGREGSSYNSPLH
few | TRBD2 | TRBV4-1 | ASGSSGPLRETQY
- | TRBD1 | TRBV2 | ASSDVNRGANSPLH
- | TRBD1 | TRBV9 | ASSVATGQGYNEQF
- | TRBD2 | TRBV7-2 | ASSLVTSGRLYEQY
- | - | TRBV7-8 | ASSLRLPYGYT
- | TRBD1 | TRBV28 | ASSTTGANEKLF
- | - | TRBV19 | ASTRAEVGSPLH
- | TRBD2 | TRBV19 | ASSITAGVSYNEQF
- | TRBD1 | TRBV6-6 | ASITDRDYSPLH
few | - | TRBV7-9 | ASSLGASGANVLT
- | - | TRBV6-5 | AVQGWNTEAF
few | TRBD2 | TRBV5-4 | ASSLAVGRSDEQY
once | - | TRBV6-5 | ASSYYREATYGYT
- | - | TRBV10-3 | AISGTGGDSPLH
- | - | TRBV7-2 | ASSLVNYGYT
- | - | TRBV7-2 | ASSLVRVNTGELF
- | - | TRBV2 | ASSTLGVTKNIQY
few | - | TRBV12-1 | ATGGCRADEKLF
few | - | TRBV27 | ASSQGVAEIYGYT
- | TRBD1 | TRBV7-2 | ASSRQGGGNTEAF
- | - | TRBV27 | ASSSTLLTLYGGYT
- | - | TRBV28 | ASSSQGYEAF
- | - | TRBV2 | ASSVGQLSGNTIY
- | TRBD1 | TRBV7-2 | ASSFDRGGEAF
- | - | TRBV10-1 | ASSVGRVNTGELF
few | - | TRBV19 | ASSISVGNTEAF
- | - | TRBV7-2 | ASSLGGTLGAEAF
- | TRBD1 | TRBV5-1 | ASRAGTGGFGYT